The 24 T cell receptor beta chains given below trace back to one sample, sequenced in a study of blood T cells in healthy people across ages. A J-beta primer mix and a sample-barcoded 5' primer were used in a second PCR of about 7 to 12 cycles. From the 5' RACE reads, TCRdb called clonotypes with MiXCR, one entry per CDR3 protein. The table includes approximately 2,000,000 distinct CDR3 sequences, about two fifths detected once. Material for sequencing was blood. The source is a human donor in good health.

The chain uses TRBV20-1 and TRBJ1-6, with D perhaps matching TRBD1 (6 bases). This CDR3 has 13 residues. Germline assignment: CDR1 DFQATT and CDR2 SNEGSKA (reference sequence). V was trimmed by 3 bases and J by 9 bases, leaving 12 bases between them. The DNA of the CDR3 is TGCAGTGCTAGGTACAGGGCCAGTTCACCCCTCCACTTT. Its translation is CSARYRASSPLHF.

This clonotype has at least ten counts. CDR3 loop: CASSQGAGGPYEQYF. CDR3 nucleotides: TGCGCCAGCAGCCAAGGAGCGGGGGGGCCCTACGAGCAGTACTTC. The chain uses TRBV4-3 and TRBJ2-7, with 10 bases matching TRBD2. The CDR3 totals 15 residues. With 1 base clipped from V and 2 bases from J, the junction kept 2 bases outside the gene matches. Germline V lookup: CDR1 LGHNA, CDR2 YSLEER.

V gene TRBV5-1 combines with J gene TRBJ1-2; D not resolved. Germline V gene data show CDR1 as SGHRS and CDR2 as YFSETQ. The V gene lost 4 bases and the J gene lost 8 bases, with 15 bases spanning the gap. The CDR3 has 13 residues. In nucleotides, the CDR3 is TGCGCCAGCAGCCCCGACCCTAGTCTGGGCTACACCTTC. This encodes CASSPDPSLGYTF.

V gene TRBV6-5 combines with J gene TRBJ2-7; 8 bases agree with TRBD1. Germline CDR1 and CDR2: MNHEY and SVGAGI. The length of the CDR3 is 14 residues. J gave up 1 base and V 6 bases, and 5 bases lay outside the gene matches. CDR3 region: CASRLTGESYEQYF. The CDR3 DNA reads TGTGCCAGCAGACTGACAGGGGAATCCTACGAGCAGTACTTC.

This clonotype was recorded only once. The chain is built from TRBV7-2 and TRBJ2-3, with a possible D match to TRBD2 (6 bases). The V end lost 0 bases, the J end lost 5 bases, and 9 bases lay between the germline ends. The CDR3 is made up of 14 amino acids. CDR1 and CDR2 from the germline V gene are SGHTA and FQGNSA. The CDR3 spells CASSLAQGGDTQYF. DNA for the CDR3: TGTGCCAGCAGCTTAGCTCAGGGAGGAGATACGCAGTATTTT.

This clonotype was seen a handful of times. The rearrangement links TRBV11-2 to TRBJ2-3, with TRBD2 matching over 12 bases. Germline V gene lookup returns CDR1 SGHAT and CDR2 FQNNGV. The CDR3 runs 20 residues. Trimming cost V 5 bases and J 3 bases; bases outside gene matches: 18. The CDR3, as DNA: TGTGCCAGCAGCGCCCGCCCTCCTAGCGGGGGGGCCCAGCGGACAGATACGCAGTATTTT. Translation gives CASSARPPSGGAQRTDTQYF.

The chain carries TRBV3-1 and TRBJ2-5, with D hard to call. Deletions cut 0 bases from V and 4 bases from J, with 12 bases between. The CDR3 extends over 15 amino acids. Germline CDR1 LGHDT, CDR2 YNNKEL (reference sequence). CDR3 protein: CASSQDRSVGETQYF. The CDR3 nucleotides are TGTGCCAGCAGCCAAGATAGATCGGTGGGAGAGACCCAGTACTTC.

In this sample, this clonotype turned up a few times. The chain couples TRBV7-2 to TRBJ2-3; 10 nucleotides align to TRBD2. In germline, CDR1 is SGHTA, CDR2 FQGNSA. The CDR3 runs 14 residues. V shed 6 bases, J shed 4 bases, and the junction held 4 bases outside the gene matches. The CDR3 coding sequence is TGTGCCAGCAGGAGCGGGGGGGCCGCAGATACGCAGTATTTT. Translation gives CASRSGGAADTQYF. Full variable domain (missing parts from reference TRBV7-2 and TRBJ2-3): GAGVSQSPSNKVTEKGKDVELRCDPISGHTALYWYRQSLGQGLEFLIYFQGNSAPDKSGLPSDRFSAERTGGSVSTLTIQRTQQEDSAVYLCASRSGGAADTQYFGPGTRLTVL.

The chain links TRBV10-3 to TRBJ1-2; perhaps TRBD1 as D (6 bases). V gave up 4 bases and J gave up 4 bases, with 7 bases separating them. Germline V lookup: CDR1 ENHRY, CDR2 SYGVKD. The CDR3 is made up of 12 amino acids. The DNA of the CDR3 is TGTGCCATCAGTGGGACAGCCTATGGCTACACCTTC. This gives the protein CAISGTAYGYTF.

This clonotype was counted between two and nine times. The chain couples TRBV20-1 to TRBJ2-3; no clear D. CDR3 length: 14 residues. In germline, CDR1 is DFQATT, CDR2 SNEGSKA (reference sequence). Trimming took 0 bases from V and 0 from J, leaving 7 bases between them. CDR3 DNA sequence: TGCAGTGCTAGAGATGATCATAGCACAGATACGCAGTATTTT. It translates to CSARDDHSTDTQYF.

The rearrangement joins TRBV20-1 to TRBJ1-4; TRBD1 matches 8 bases. Trimming cost V 4 bases and J 3 bases; bases outside gene matches: 7. The CDR3 totals 15 residues. Germline CDR1 and CDR2: DFQATT and SNEGSKA (reference sequence). DNA for the CDR3: TGCAGTGCTAAGGACAGGGTGGGAGCTAATGAAAAACTGTTTTTT. Amino acids: CSAKDRVGANEKLFF.

The gene calls are TRBV20-1 and TRBJ1-1; D is perhaps TRBD1 (5 bases). Trimming pared 3 bases from V and 12 bases from J, leaving 23 bases between. Germline CDR1 and CDR2: DFQATT and SNEGSKA (reference sequence). The CDR3 has 14 residues. CDR3 sequence reads: CSARFMSGRTSSFF. The CDR3 bases are TGCAGTGCTAGGTTCATGTCGGGACGAACATCATCTTTCTTT.

CDR3 sequence (DNA): TGTGCCAGCAGCTTATATATGGGGCCCTTAGACAATGAGCAGTTCTTC. Residues: CASSLYMGPLDNEQFF. The chain links TRBV7-6 to TRBJ2-1, with D perhaps matching TRBD1 (5 bases). The CDR3 sequence is 16 residues long. V lost 2 bases and J lost 5, with 16 bases in between. CDR1 and CDR2 from the germline V gene are SGHVS and FNYEAQ.

This clonotype was observed a few times. The CDR3 reads CASSPTRGSEQFF. CDR3 nucleotide sequence: TGTGCCAGCAGCCCGACAAGGGGGAGCGAGCAGTTCTTC. The chain joins TRBV6-5 to TRBJ2-1; possible D gene TRBD1, 6 bases. Germline assignment: CDR1 MNHEY and CDR2 SVGAGI. V shed 6 bases and J shed 10 bases, with 16 bases lying between them. This CDR3 comprises 13 residues.

A few counts support this clonotype. This rearrangement joins TRBV20-1 to TRBJ2-3, with TRBD2 matching over 7 bases. With 0 bases clipped from V and 3 bases from J, the junction kept 6 bases outside the gene matches. The CDR3 contains 15 residues. CDR1 DFQATT and CDR2 SNEGSKA come from the germline V gene (reference sequence). Written as DNA, the CDR3 is TGCAGTGCTAGAGATAATGCGGGGGTGACAGATACGCAGTATTTT. It is translated as CSARDNAGVTDTQYF.

The CDR3 DNA reads as TGTGCCAGCAGCCAAGATCTGGCGGATTCACCCCTCCACTTT. Its protein product is CASSQDLADSPLHF. The chain carries TRBV4-2 and TRBJ1-6, with unresolved D. The germline V and J ends were trimmed by 0 bases and 8 bases, with 8 bases remaining between them. This CDR3 region has 14 residues. Germline CDR1 and CDR2: LGHNA and YNFKEQ.

This clonotype was counted once. The chain employs TRBV21-1 and TRBJ2-4; the listed D gene, TRBD1, was not tested against the DNA. TRBV21-1 is labeled a pseudogene. The CDR3 loop spans 16 amino acids. CDR3 loop: CASSRYSVDTGSEQYF. The CDR3 coding sequence is TGTGCCAGCAGCCGATACTCCGTGGACACGGGTTCGGAGCAGTACTTC.

This clonotype was detected only a few times. This chain joins TRBV21-1 and TRBJ2-6; the table's D gene call, TRBD1, was not cross checked with the DNA. TRBV21-1 is a recognized pseudogene. The CDR3 is 17 residues long. CDR3 protein: CASKRTGIIAGANVLTF. The CDR3 DNA is TGTGCCAGCAAGAGGACAGGGATTATAGCTGGGGCCAACGTCCTGACTTTC.

V is TRBV6-1 and J is TRBJ1-2; D is undetermined. CDR1 is MNHNS and CDR2 is SASEGT in the germline V gene. V was trimmed by 6 bases and J by 2 bases, leaving 4 bases between them. This CDR3 is 11 amino acids long. The CDR3, as DNA: TGTGCCAGCAGGGAGAACTATGGCTACACCTTC. Translated, it gives CASRENYGYTF.

The gene calls are TRBV5-1 and TRBJ2-1, with TRBD2 matching over 16 bases. The J segment lost 7 bases and the V segment lost 3 bases, leaving 10 bases of the junction unmatched. The CDR3 runs to 18 residues. Germline loops: CDR1 SGHRS, CDR2 YFSETQ. CDR3 residues: CASSWGLAGGPGENEQFF. In nucleotides, the CDR3 is TGCGCCAGCAGCTGGGGACTAGCGGGGGGGCCCGGTGAAAATGAGCAGTTCTTC.

V gene TRBV5-1 combines with J gene TRBJ2-2; possibly TRBD2 for D (5 bases). Germline CDR1 reads SGHRS; CDR2 reads YFSETQ. CDR3 length: 18 residues. The V gene lost 4 bases and the J gene lost 1 base, with 20 bases spanning the gap. Written as DNA, the CDR3 is TGCGCCAGCAGCACCCTGACGGGGTTAATGATGAACACCGGGGAGCTGTTTTTT. Protein: CASSTLTGLMMNTGELFF. Variable domain in full (rest from reference TRBV5-1 and TRBJ2-2): KAGVTQTPRYLIKTRGQQVTLSCSPISGHRSVSWYQQTPGQGLQFLFEYFSETQRNKGNFPGRFSGRQFSNSRSEMNVSTLELGDSALYLCASSTLTGLMMNTGELFFGEGSRLTVL.

The rearrangement links TRBV5-6 to TRBJ2-3, with 12 nucleotides matching TRBD2. Looked up from germline, CDR1 is SGHDT and CDR2 is YYEEEE. V was clipped by 6 bases and J by 0 bases; unmatched bases: 14. The CDR3 has 19 residues. Written as DNA, the CDR3 is TGTGCCAGCACCCGAAGCAGTCTAGCGGGGGGGCTAAGCACAGATACGCAGTATTTT. This encodes CASTRSSLAGGLSTDTQYF.

This sequence joins TRBV12-3 or TRBV12-4 and TRBJ1-1, with D unresolved. The CDR3 consists of 13 residues. Trimming removed 5 bases at V and 3 bases at J, with 10 bases between. The CDR3 DNA is TGTGCCAGCAGTCCCGAAGCCTACACTGAAGCTTTCTTT. Translated: CASSPEAYTEAFF.

This chain joins TRBV11-3 and TRBJ2-1, with 8 bases lining up with TRBD1. V was clipped by 2 bases and J by 5 bases; unmatched bases: 5. The germline gives CDR1 SGHNT, CDR2 YENEEA. This CDR3 region has 15 residues. The CDR3 here is CASSLFQGAHNEQFF. The CDR3 nucleotides read TGTGCCAGCAGCTTATTTCAGGGGGCCCACAATGAGCAGTTCTTC.